The sequence of this T cell receptor beta chain was determined in a study of shared clonotypes between healthy human individuals. Negatively enriched CD4+ T cells were divided by CD45RA into naive and memory. Tens of thousands of T cell genomes, or roughly 200 ng DNA, went into the sorted-subset replicate PCRs. Original processing methods: ImmunoSEQ output held junction-only sequences without quality scores, so filtering differed. The method was immunoSEQ multiplex PCR; TCRdb's version includes in-frame clones alone and lacks a portion of them. That table gives V, J and clone size, and the DNA gave D and trimming. This sample has fewer than 1.8 million clones, with approximately 98.5% found just once. Specimen: naive CD4+ T cells sorted from blood. Subset in this sample: CD45RA+ positively selected. This TCR was sampled from a man aged 30 to 39 in good health.

CDR3: CATTLAEGDEQFF. The CDR3 coding sequence is TGTGCCACCACTTTAGCGGAGGGGGATGAGCAGTTCTTC. V is TRBV10-3 and J is TRBJ2-1; D might be TRBD1 or TRBD2, each matching 6 bases. Germline values: CDR1 ENHRY, CDR2 SYGVKD. CDR3 size: 13 residues. With 10 bases removed from V and 8 bases from J, the gap between germline ends came to 18 bases.